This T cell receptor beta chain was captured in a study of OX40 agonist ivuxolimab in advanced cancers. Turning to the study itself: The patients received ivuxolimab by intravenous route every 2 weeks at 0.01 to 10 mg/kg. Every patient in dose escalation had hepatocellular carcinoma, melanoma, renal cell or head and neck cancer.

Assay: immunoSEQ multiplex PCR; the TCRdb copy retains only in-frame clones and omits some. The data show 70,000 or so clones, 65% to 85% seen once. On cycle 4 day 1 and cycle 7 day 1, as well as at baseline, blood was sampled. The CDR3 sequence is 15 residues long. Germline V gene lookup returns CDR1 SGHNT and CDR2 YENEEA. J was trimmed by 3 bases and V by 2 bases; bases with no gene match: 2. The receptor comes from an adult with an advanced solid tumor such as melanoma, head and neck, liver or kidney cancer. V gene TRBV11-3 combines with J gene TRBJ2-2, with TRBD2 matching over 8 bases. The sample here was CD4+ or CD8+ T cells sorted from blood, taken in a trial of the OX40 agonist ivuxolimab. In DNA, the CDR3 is TGTGCCAGCAGCTTATCACTAGCGGACACCGGGGAGCTGTTTTTT. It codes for CASSLSLADTGELFF.